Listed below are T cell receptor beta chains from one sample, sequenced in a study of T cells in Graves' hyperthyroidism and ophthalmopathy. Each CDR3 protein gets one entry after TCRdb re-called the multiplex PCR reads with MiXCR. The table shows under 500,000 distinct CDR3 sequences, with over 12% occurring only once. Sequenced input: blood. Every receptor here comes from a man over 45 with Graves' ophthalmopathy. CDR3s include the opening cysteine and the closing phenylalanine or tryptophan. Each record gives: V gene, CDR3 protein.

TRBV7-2	CASSFKAEQFF
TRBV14	CASSQVGVGANVLTF
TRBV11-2	CASSLGWPGAETQYF
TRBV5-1	CASSFFSADETQYF
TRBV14	CASSQGLAGLYEQFF
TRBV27	CASSLETGEGETQYF
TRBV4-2	CASSQDRQGPYEQYF
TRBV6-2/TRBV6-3	CASSPEQGVLVYEQYF
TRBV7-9	CASSTTLAGGRYEQYF
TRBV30	CAWSGVGYGYTF
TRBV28	CASSPWAGGSYEQYF
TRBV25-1	CASSEGSSDTQYF
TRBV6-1	CASSEIITDTQYF
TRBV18	CASSPGGNGRALTDTQYF
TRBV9	CASSVHPNRDYNSPLHF
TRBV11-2	CASRHEGPETQYF